Listed below are T cell receptor beta chains from one sample, sequenced in a study of shared clonotypes between healthy human individuals. The repertoire was sequenced with immunoSEQ multiplex PCR; TCRdb's copy has only in-frame clones and lacks some. The sample has about 2.2 million clones; roughly 93% are singletons. Sequenced material: naive CD8+ T cells from PBMCs. Receptors were obtained from a young man in good health. Some clones in this sample may be carry-over from other donors' samples. CDR3s include the opening cysteine and the closing phenylalanine or tryptophan. D genes are given only for firm matches. Expanded clones get a size class; other rows say once, few or many, or leave the size out.

V gene	clone size	CDR3 length	D gene	J gene	CDR3 DNA	CDR3 protein
TRBV27	NA	16	TRBD2	TRBJ2-1	TGTGCCAGCAGTATAATCGGGACTAGCGGGTTCAATGAGCAGTTCTTC	CASSIIGTSGFNEQFF
TRBV15	NA	14	NA	TRBJ2-1	TGTGCCACCAGCGGACAAAACATTGGCAATGAGCAGTTCTTC	CATSGQNIGNEQFF
TRBV10-3	NA	12	NA	TRBJ2-7	TGTGCCATCAGTGATGTCACCTACGAGCAGTACTTC	CAISDVTYEQYF
TRBV6-7	NA	17	NA	TRBJ1-1	TGTGCCAGCAGTTACTCGAGTCAAGCCGTGAGGGGCACTGAAGCTTTCTTT	CASSYSSQAVRGTEAFF
TRBV7-3	NA	12	NA	TRBJ2-3	TGTGCCAGCAGCCACACGGGGGATACGCAGTATTTT	CASSHTGDTQYF
TRBV28	NA	17	TRBD2	TRBJ2-1	TGTGCCAGCAGTTTATGGGTAGCGGGAAGCTCTTACGCTGAGCAGTTCTTC	CASSLWVAGSSYAEQFF
TRBV7-9	NA	14	NA	TRBJ2-1	TGTGCCAGCAGAAAGAGGGACACCTACAATGAGCAGTTCTTC	CASRKRDTYNEQFF
TRBV13	NA	13	NA	TRBJ2-7	TGTGCCAGCCAACGAGAGACAGACTACGAGCAGTACTTC	CASQRETDYEQYF
TRBV15	NA	15	TRBD2	TRBJ2-7	TGTGCCACCAGCAAAGAAGCGGGATCCTACTACGAGCAGTACTTC	CATSKEAGSYYEQYF
TRBV9	NA	15	TRBD1	TRBJ2-7	TGTGCCAGCAGCCCTCAAGGGACAGGCTTCTACGAGCAGTACTTC	CASSPQGTGFYEQYF
TRBV9	NA	17	NA	TRBJ2-5	TGTGCCAGCAGCGTACGTCCGGGGAAGGAAGACCAAGAGACCCAGTACTTC	CASSVRPGKEDQETQYF
TRBV5-1	NA	16	TRBD1	TRBJ2-5	TGCGCCAGCAGCCTCTTGGGCAGGGGGCAGCAAGAGACCCAGTACTTC	CASSLLGRGQQETQYF
TRBV5-8	NA	12	NA	TRBJ2-5	TGTGCCAGCAGGGATCTCCAAGAGACCCAGTACTTC	CASRDLQETQYF
TRBV11-2	NA	14	NA	TRBJ2-1	TGTGCCAGCACCACCGGGCTTGTGGTCCATGAGCAGTTCTTC	CASTTGLVVHEQFF
TRBV5-1	NA	16	NA	TRBJ2-2	TGCGCCAGCAGCTTGGTGGGCCCAACCAACACCGGGGAGCTGTTTTTT	CASSLVGPTNTGELFF
TRBV27	NA	15	TRBD1	TRBJ1-2	TGTGCCAGCCACGGAATAGGTACAGGGGGCTATGGCTACACCTTC	CASHGIGTGGYGYTF
TRBV7-9	few	9	NA	TRBJ1-1	TGTGCCCCCTCGGAAGAAGCTTTCTTT	CAPSEEAFF
TRBV5-4	NA	15	TRBD1	TRBJ2-7	TGTGCCAGCAGCTTGGCCGGGACAGACTCCTACGAGCAGTACTTC	CASSLAGTDSYEQYF
TRBV29-1	NA	12	NA	TRBJ2-7	TGCAGCGTTCAATTTACCAGGTACGAGCAGTACTTC	CSVQFTRYEQYF
TRBV15	NA	14	TRBD1	TRBJ1-5	TGTGCCACCAGCAGAGGACAGGGAGAGCAGCCCCAGCATTTT	CATSRGQGEQPQHF